What follows are 9 T cell receptor beta chains derived from one specimen sequenced in a study of shared clonotypes between healthy human individuals. Measured with immunoSEQ multiplex PCR; TCRdb has only the in-frame clones, and not every one. Here the sample spans 2 million to 3 million clones, roughly 92% being singletons. The specimen sequenced was naive CD4+ T cells sorted from blood. Subset of the sample: CD45RA+ positively selected. The receptors shown here come from a man aged 18 to 29 in good health.

The chain couples TRBV27 to TRBJ1-2; TRBD1 matches at 7 bases. There are 19 residues in the CDR3. V was clipped by 4 bases and J by 6 bases; unmatched bases: 23. Germline CDR1 is MNHEY and CDR2 is SMNVEV (reference sequence). DNA for the CDR3: TGTGCCAGCAGTTCACCGAAAACTATTTTGAGTAGGGGGCGCGATGGCTACACCTTC. Residues: CASSSPKTILSRGRDGYTF.

In DNA, the CDR3 is TGCGCCAGCAGCTTGGCGGGGTCCCTCTACGAGCAGTACTTC. Translating gives CASSLAGSLYEQYF. The V and J genes are TRBV5-1 and TRBJ2-7, with D possibly matching TRBD2 (5 bases). V gave up 0 bases and J gave up 3 bases, with 10 bases separating them. The CDR3 contains 14 residues. Germline CDR1 and CDR2: SGHRS and YFSETQ. The full variable domain, rest sourced from reference TRBV5-1 and TRBJ2-7, is KAGVTQTPRYLIKTRGQQVTLSCSPISGHRSVSWYQQTPGQGLQFLFEYFSETQRNKGNFPGRFSGRQFSNSRSEMNVSTLELGDSALYLCASSLAGSLYEQYFGPGTRLTVT.

This clone came up once. Different DNA sequences within this sample yield the same CDR3. V gene TRBV30 combines with J gene TRBJ2-7, with 10 bases that match TRBD1. Per germline, CDR1 GTSNPN and CDR2 SVGIG (reference sequence). J gave up 4 bases and V 0 bases, and 3 bases lay outside the gene matches. The CDR3 is 14 amino acids. CDR3 bases: TGTGCCTGGAGTGTTGGGACAGGGGCTTACGAGCAGTACTTC. It encodes CAWSVGTGAYEQYF.

The chain joins TRBV7-2 to TRBJ1-5; 10 nucleotides match TRBD1. The CDR3 spans 15 residues. In germline, CDR1 is SGHTA, CDR2 FQGNSA. The J segment lost 7 bases and the V segment lost 5 bases, leaving 8 bases of the junction unmatched. The CDR3 protein is CASSAGQGTKQPQHF. As DNA, the CDR3 is TGTGCCAGCAGCGCGGGACAGGGGACGAAGCAGCCCCAGCATTTT.

This clone was observed once. The chain couples TRBV28 to TRBJ2-7, with D perhaps TRBD1 (6 bases). The germline V gene encodes CDR1 MDHEN and CDR2 SYDVKM. The CDR3 totals 17 residues. Trimming removed 6 bases from V and 1 base from J, with 22 bases in between. The CDR3 region has the DNA TGTGCCAGCAGGCGCAGATCCGGGACAAAGTTTTCCTACGAGCAGTACTTC. This encodes CASRRRSGTKFSYEQYF.

The chain carries TRBV27 and TRBJ2-7, with D uncertain. Germline V gene data show CDR1 as MNHEY and CDR2 as SMNVEV (reference sequence). V lost 5 bases to trimming and J lost 4 bases, with 12 bases between them. The CDR3 contains 13 residues. The CDR3 loop is CASSGPLWYEQYF. The CDR3 DNA reads TGTGCCAGCAGTGGGCCACTTTGGTACGAGCAGTACTTC.

The J gene is TRBJ2-5, the V gene TRBV5-1, with a weak D call TRBD2 (5 bases). Trimming removed 0 bases from V and 2 bases from J, with 14 bases in between. Per germline, CDR1 SGHRS and CDR2 YFSETQ. The CDR3 is 16 amino acids. CDR3 in DNA: TGCGCCAGCAGCTTGGTAGGTTCGAGGGATCAAGAGACCCAGTACTTC. Encoded protein: CASSLVGSRDQETQYF.

V and J are TRBV30 and TRBJ1-6; 8 bases fit TRBD1. The CDR3 is 16 amino acids. The germline CDR1 and CDR2 sequences are GTSNPN and SVGIG (reference sequence). Losses at the gene ends were 3 bases for V and 6 bases for J; bases not matched to a gene: 10. The CDR3 coding sequence is TGTGCCTGGAGGACAGGGGTGCGGGCCCTTAATTCACCCCTCCACTTT. Amino acids: CAWRTGVRALNSPLHF.

The chain uses TRBV7-9 and TRBJ2-1, with 11 bases fitting TRBD2. Germline V lookup: CDR1 SEHNR, CDR2 FQNEAQ (reference sequence). J was trimmed by 2 bases and V by 11 bases; bases with no gene match: 2. The CDR3 has 13 residues. The CDR3: CAGTSGTYNEQFF. CDR3 coding DNA: TGTGCCGGGACTAGCGGTACCTACAATGAGCAGTTCTTC. Full variable domain (rest looked up from reference TRBV7-9 and TRBJ2-1): DTGVSQNPRHKITKRGQNVTFRCDPISEHNRLYWYRQTLGQGPEFLTYFQNEAQLEKSRLLSDRFSAERPKGSFSTLEIQRTEQGDSAMYLCAGTSGTYNEQFFGPGTRLTVL.